Below are 27 T cell receptor beta chains sequenced from a single sample in a study of T cell changes during pregnancy in multiple sclerosis. Profiled with immunoSEQ multiplex PCR; TCRdb holds only in-frame clones, not every one. The table has almost 55,000 clones, around 90% seen once; the top ten hold approximately 2.8%. The sample was CD8+ T cells from peripheral blood mononuclear cells, taken before pregnancy. All receptors derive from a female donor with multiple sclerosis, enrolled in a pregnancy study.

The chain couples TRBV5-4 to TRBJ2-4, with 8 bases lining up with TRBD1. This CDR3 has 16 amino acids. Germline values: CDR1 SGHNT, CDR2 YYREEE (reference sequence). V gave up 3 bases and J gave up 0 bases; unmatched junction bases: 5. The CDR3, as DNA: TGTGCCAGCAGCTCCGGACAGGGTCTAGCCAAAAACATTCAGTACTTC. This translates into CASSSGQGLAKNIQYF.

The V call is TRBV27, the J call TRBJ1-5; 7 nucleotides agree with TRBD1. The germline V gene encodes CDR1 MNHEY and CDR2 SMNVEV (reference sequence). The CDR3 has 14 amino acids. Trimming removed 8 bases from V and 3 bases from J; junction bases left unmatched: 7. The CDR3 DNA reads TGTGCCAGCTCTCAGGGGGGTTCCAATCAGCCCCAGCATTTT. It is translated as CASSQGGSNQPQHF.

V is TRBV15 and J is TRBJ2-7; D unresolved. V was cut by 0 bases and J by 1 base, with 7 bases left in between. The germline V gene encodes CDR1 LNHNV and CDR2 YYDKDF (reference sequence). The CDR3 totals 14 residues. CDR3 DNA: TGTGCCACCAGCAGAGATGTGGCATCCTACGAGCAGTACTTC. Its translation is CATSRDVASYEQYF. Complete variable domain (other parts from reference TRBV15 and TRBJ2-7): DAMVIQNPRYQVTQFGKPVTLSCSQTLNHNVMYWYQQKSSQAPKLLFHYYDKDFNNEADTPDNFQSRRPNTSFCFLDIRSPGLGDTAMYLCATSRDVASYEQYFGPGTRLTVT.

The CDR3 reads CASSVDRGGTEAFF. As DNA, the CDR3 is TGTGCCAGCAGCGTAGATAGGGGGGGCACTGAAGCTTTCTTT. The chain combines TRBV9 with TRBJ1-1, with D possibly being TRBD1 (6 bases). Germline V lookup: CDR1 SGDLS, CDR2 YYNGEE. The CDR3 sequence is 14 residues long. V was shortened by 0 bases and J by 4 bases, with 10 bases between the two germline ends.

V and J are TRBV10-2 and TRBJ1-5; D is uncertain. CDR3 length: 16 amino acids. V was pared by 0 bases and J by 0 bases, with 9 bases between. CDR1 is WSHSY, CDR2 SAAADI, per germline. In DNA, the CDR3 is TGCGCCAGCAGTGAGTCGTGGCCGAATAGCAATCAGCCCCAGCATTTT. The encoded protein is CASSESWPNSNQPQHF.

With regard to this clone: The junction departs from the called germline gene at one end, perhaps through a read error. The chain employs TRBV7-7 and TRBJ2-5, with TRBD2 identical over 7 bases. This CDR3 is 15 amino acids long. Per the germline V gene, CDR1 is SSHAT and CDR2 is FNYEAQ (reference sequence). The CDR3 loop is CASSLAGTMGETQYF. For the CDR3, the DNA is TGTGCTAGCAGCTTAGCCGGGACTATGGGGGAGACCCAGTACTTC. Filled out from reference TRBV7-7 and TRBJ2-5, the complete variable domain reads GAGVSQSPRYKVTKRGQDVTLRCDPISSHATLYWYQQALGQGPEFLTYFNYEAQPDKSGLPSDRFSAERPEGSISTLTIQRTEQRDSAMYRCASSLAGTMGETQYFGPGTRLLVL.

The chain joins TRBV19 to TRBJ1-1; 7 positions agree with TRBD1. From germline, CDR1 is LNHDA and CDR2 SQIVND (reference sequence). Trimming took 8 bases from V and 4 from J; bases not matched to a gene: 7. CDR3 length: 13 residues. The CDR3 protein is CASGQGGITEAFF. The CDR3 DNA follows: TGTGCCAGTGGCCAGGGGGGCATCACTGAAGCTTTCTTT.

This clone appeared a single time. The chain recombines TRBV18 with TRBJ2-3, with D possibly being TRBD2 (5 bases). Germline CDR1 KGHSH, CDR2 LQKENI. The CDR3 covers 15 residues. Trimming removed 4 bases at V and 4 bases at J, with 15 bases between. This CDR3 reads CASSQIASRPDTQYF. CDR3 DNA: TGTGCCAGCTCACAAATAGCGTCCCGCCCAGATACGCAGTATTTT.

The chain couples TRBV11-2 to TRBJ1-1; D is unclear. Germline V lookup: CDR1 SGHAT, CDR2 FQNNGV. Trimming shortened V by 3 bases and J by 8 bases, and 19 bases separated the two germline ends. The CDR3 extends over 15 amino acids. The CDR3 loop reads CASSFSRFTSPEAFF. The CDR3 nucleotides read TGTGCCAGCAGCTTTTCCCGGTTTACGTCCCCAGAAGCTTTCTTT.

This chain uses TRBV6-6 with TRBJ2-7; no clear D. The V gene lost 3 bases and the J gene lost 2 bases, with 14 bases spanning the gap. The germline V gene encodes CDR1 MNHNY and CDR2 SVGAGI (reference sequence). The CDR3 extends over 15 amino acids. The DNA of the CDR3 is TGTGCCAGCAGTTATGTCACTCCAGGAACCTACGAGCAGTACTTC. Its protein is CASSYVTPGTYEQYF.

The CDR3 DNA reads as TGTGCCAGCAGCTCTTCCTACGAGCAGTACTTC. It encodes CASSSSYEQYF. This rearrangement joins TRBV11-2 to TRBJ2-7; unclear D gene. CDR1 is SGHAT and CDR2 is FQNNGV in the germline V gene. The CDR3 is 11 residues long. V lost 4 bases and J lost 1, with 2 bases in between.

CDR3 coding DNA: TGTGCCAGCAGTGCGGGTTTAGGTGAAAAACTGTTTTTT. As protein: CASSAGLGEKLFF. The chain uses TRBV6-1 and TRBJ1-4, with D unresolved. CDR3 length: 13 residues. The germline CDR1 and CDR2 sequences are MNHNS and SASEGT. The V end was cut by 4 bases, the J end by 7 bases, with 10 bases between.

The chain recombines TRBV19 with TRBJ1-5, with 12 bases fitting TRBD1. The V segment lost 4 bases and the J segment 4 bases; nucleotides outside the gene matches: 5. The CDR3 extends over 16 amino acids. Germline V gene lookup returns CDR1 LNHDA and CDR2 SQIVND (reference sequence). CDR3 region: CASSTWDRGPNQPQHF. CDR3 in DNA: TGTGCCAGTAGTACCTGGGACAGGGGGCCAAATCAGCCCCAGCATTTT. Full variable domain (remainder filled in from reference TRBV19 and TRBJ1-5): DGGITQSPKYLFRKEGQNVTLSCEQNLNHDAMYWYRQDPGQGLRLIYYSQIVNDFQKGDIAEGYSVSREKKESFPLTVTSAQKNPTAFYLCASSTWDRGPNQPQHFGDGTRLSIL.

The V gene is TRBV7-6, the J gene TRBJ2-1, with 7 bases aligning to TRBD1. The CDR3 totals 16 residues. In germline, CDR1 is SGHVS, CDR2 FNYEAQ. J lost 9 bases, V lost 1 base, and 12 bases had no gene match. DNA of the CDR3: TGTGCCAGCAGCTTAGAATCCAGACAGGGTTTTAGTGAGCAGTTCTTC. It codes for CASSLESRQGFSEQFF.

This clone was counted a single time. The genes are TRBV4-1 and TRBJ2-7; TRBD2 matches 14 bases. J gave up 6 bases and V 3 bases, and 4 bases lay outside the gene matches. In germline, CDR1 is MGHRA, CDR2 YSYEKL. This CDR3 has 15 residues. The CDR3 nucleotides are TGCGCCAGCAGCCACCCTGGACTAGCGGGGGGCGAGCAGTACTTC. Translated: CASSHPGLAGGEQYF.

This clone was counted a single time. The genes are TRBV10-1 and TRBJ1-3; no definite D call. The CDR3 totals 16 residues. Germline values: CDR1 WNHNN, CDR2 SYGVQD (reference sequence). Trimming left V 0 bases short and J 5 bases short, with 14 bases between. The CDR3 DNA follows: TGCGCCAGCAGTGAGTCGTTGGAGTTGCCCAGAAACACCATATATTTT. Translating it yields CASSESLELPRNTIYF.

As for this clone: Compared with germline, one end of the junction differs, possibly owing to a read error. J is TRBJ2-5 and V is TRBV9, with D tentatively TRBD1 (6 bases). This CDR3 is 15 amino acids long. Germline values: CDR1 SGDLS, CDR2 YYNGEE. As DNA, the CDR3 is TGTGCCAGCAGCGGGATTACAGGGAACCAGGAGACCCAGTACTTC. Amino acids: CASSGITGNQETQYF. The variable domain in full, with the rest retrieved from reference TRBV9 and TRBJ2-5, is DSGVTQTPKHLITATGQRVTLRCSPRSGDLSVYWYQQSLDQGLQFLIQYYNGEERAKGNILERFSAQQFPDLHSELNLSSLELGDSALYFCASSGITGNQETQYFGPGTRLLVL.

The chain is built from TRBV10-3 and TRBJ1-2; D may be TRBD1 (5 bases). Germline CDR1 is ENHRY and CDR2 is SYGVKD. The V gene lost 3 bases and the J gene lost 9 bases, with 11 bases spanning the gap. There are 12 residues in the CDR3. CDR3: CAISDQGTRYTF. CDR3 in DNA: TGTGCCATCAGTGACCAGGGCACCCGCTACACCTTC.

V gene TRBV19 combines with J gene TRBJ2-1; D remains unclear. Germline V gene sequence: CDR1 LNHDA, CDR2 SQIVND (reference sequence). The CDR3 runs 13 residues. The ends were cut back, 1 base at V and 6 bases at J, with 7 bases in the middle. CDR3 region: CASSIGSGNEQFF. DNA of the CDR3: TGTGCCAGTAGTATAGGGTCCGGCAATGAGCAGTTCTTC.

This chain links TRBV7-3 with TRBJ2-7, with D perhaps matching TRBD2 (6 bases). The germline V gene encodes CDR1 SGHTA and CDR2 FQGTGA. This CDR3 is 13 amino acids long. Trimming removed 2 bases at V and 5 bases at J, with 10 bases between. The chain's CDR3 is CASSLLASHEQYF. CDR3 nucleotide sequence: TGTGCCAGCAGCTTACTAGCGTCCCACGAGCAGTACTTC.

J is TRBJ1-6 and V is TRBV5-4; 9 nucleotides align to TRBD1. The V and J ends lost 4 bases and 7 bases, in that order; junction bases with no gene match: 6. This CDR3 region has 15 residues. Germline CDR1 is SGHNT and CDR2 is YYREEE (reference sequence). As DNA, the CDR3 is TGTGCCAGCAGCCACCGGACAGGGGCCAATTCACCCCTCCACTTT. Its translation is CASSHRTGANSPLHF.

This clone was detected once. The chain employs TRBV27 and TRBJ2-2; D remains unclear. Germline values: CDR1 MNHEY, CDR2 SMNVEV (reference sequence). The CDR3 runs 10 residues. V gave up 8 bases and J gave up 8 bases, with 6 bases separating them. CDR3: CASGRGELFF. Written as DNA, the CDR3 is TGTGCCAGCGGTCGGGGGGAGCTGTTTTTT.

V and J are TRBV20-1 and TRBJ1-1; no definite D call. The CDR3 length is 11 residues. Deletions cut 5 bases from V and 5 bases from J, with 9 bases between. CDR1 is DFQATT and CDR2 is SNEGSKA in the germline V gene (reference sequence). In nucleotides, the CDR3 is TGCAGTGCTCCGATCGGGACTGAAGCTTTCTTT. Translation: CSAPIGTEAFF.

The chain recombines TRBV6-4 with TRBJ2-1; the D gene is possibly TRBD2 (6 bases). Germline V gives CDR1 MRHNA, CDR2 SNTAGT. The V and J ends lost 0 bases and 10 bases respectively, with 13 bases between them. The CDR3 is made up of 14 amino acids. This CDR3 is CASSDSSGSGEQFF. The CDR3 coding sequence is TGTGCCAGCAGTGACTCCAGCGGGTCCGGGGAGCAGTTCTTC.

The rearrangement joins TRBV9 to TRBJ1-4; the match to TRBD1 covers 7 bases. CDR1 and CDR2 (germline): SGDLS, YYNGEE. Unmatched junction bases numbered 5, after V lost 3 bases and J lost 0 bases. The CDR3 length is 16 residues. The CDR3 spells CASSAQGGSTNEKLFF. The CDR3 region has the DNA TGTGCCAGCAGCGCTCAGGGGGGCTCAACTAATGAAAAACTGTTTTTT.

The rearrangement links TRBV9 to TRBJ1-2; possible D gene TRBD1, 6 bases. This CDR3 has 15 residues. Germline CDR1 and CDR2: SGDLS and YYNGEE. The germline V and J ends were trimmed by 10 bases and 5 bases, with 24 bases remaining between them. This chain's CDR3 is CASGGRVAESYGYTF. The CDR3 DNA is TGTGCCTCGGGGGGGCGGGTAGCGGAAAGTTATGGCTACACCTTC.

The rearrangement links TRBV7-2 to TRBJ2-5; no clear D gene. The CDR3 runs 13 residues. The V gene's germline CDR1 is SGHTA and CDR2 FQGNSA. The ends were cut back, 5 bases at V and 8 bases at J, with 15 bases in the middle. In DNA form, the CDR3 reads TGTGCCAGCAGCCCATTCGAGGTACAAACCCAGTACTTC. This sequence encodes CASSPFEVQTQYF.